The 22 T cell receptor beta chains below come from one sample, sequenced in a study of identical twins. MiXCR was run by TCRdb on the 5' RACE reads, yielding one entry per CDR3 protein. The repertoire holds 200,000 to 300,000 distinct CDR3 sequences, with about 13% as singletons. These data were also reused for a study on yellow fever vaccine responses in identical twins.

Sample: memory (CD45RO+) T cells sorted from blood. Source of these receptors: a woman younger than 30 in good health.

This clonotype has at least ten counts. V is TRBV29-1 and J is TRBJ1-2; possible D gene TRBD1, 5 bases. This CDR3 region has 12 residues. Germline CDR1 reads SQVTM; CDR2 reads ANQGSEA. Between the trimmed V and J ends, which lost 4 bases and 7 bases, there was a span of 13 bases. CDR3 sequence: CSVVGGAGGYTF. CDR3 DNA: TGCAGCGTTGTCGGAGGGGCCGGTGGCTACACCTTC. The full variable domain, in which reference TRBV29-1 and TRBJ1-2 provide the parts outside the CDR3, is SAVISQKPSRDICQRGTSLTIQCQVDSQVTMMFWYRQQPGQSLTLIATANQGSEATYESGFVIDKFPISRPNLTFSTLTVSNMSPEDSSIYLCSVVGGAGGYTFGSGTRLTVV.

The chain employs TRBV3-1 and TRBJ1-1, with D possibly matching TRBD1 (5 bases). V lost 10 bases and J lost 4, with 22 bases in between. The CDR3 sequence is 15 residues long. CDR1 is LGHDT, CDR2 YNNKEL, per germline (reference sequence). This chain's CDR3 is CATSPIQGKGTEAFF. As DNA, the CDR3 is TGTGCCACCTCCCCCATTCAGGGAAAGGGCACTGAAGCTTTCTTT.

This chain connects TRBV11-3 to TRBJ2-1, with D possibly called TRBD1 or TRBD2 (6 bases each). In germline, CDR1 is SGHNT, CDR2 YENEEA. The CDR3 runs 14 residues. The V and J ends lost 4 bases and 3 bases respectively, with 10 bases between them. CDR3 amino acids: CASSWKGGYNEQFF. CDR3 DNA sequence: TGTGCCAGCAGCTGGAAGGGGGGCTACAATGAGCAGTTCTTC.

The chain carries TRBV12-3 or TRBV12-4 and TRBJ1-1; the D gene is possibly TRBD1 (5 bases). V lost 5 bases and J lost 3, with 13 bases in between. This CDR3 spans 14 amino acids. CDR3 in amino acids: CASSPGRGDTEAFF. The CDR3 DNA reads as TGTGCCAGCAGTCCGGGACGGGGAGACACTGAAGCTTTCTTT.

In this sample, this clonotype turned up a few times. The chain joins TRBV6-1 to TRBJ2-2; TRBD2 is a possible D gene (5 bases). The CDR3 totals 15 residues. Per the germline V gene, CDR1 is MNHNS and CDR2 is SASEGT. The ends were cut back, 6 bases at V and 1 base at J, with 12 bases in the middle. The DNA for the CDR3 is TGTGCCAGCAGGTCACCCGGGAAGAACACCGGGGAGCTGTTTTTT. Translated, it gives CASRSPGKNTGELFF.

A few counts support this clonotype. The J gene is TRBJ2-1, the V gene TRBV2; 13 positions agree with TRBD2. The CDR3 totals 14 residues. In germline, CDR1 is SNHLY, CDR2 FYNNEI. V shed 5 bases, J shed 15 bases, and the junction held 10 bases outside the gene matches. The CDR3 region is CASSSTSGRISGFF. Written as DNA, the CDR3 is TGTGCCAGCAGTTCGACTAGCGGGAGGATCTCCGGGTTCTTC.

CDR3 protein: CASSLRGTPRSDYGYTF. The CDR3 DNA is TGTGCCAGCAGCCTAAGGGGAACACCACGATCGGACTATGGCTACACCTTC. The chain is built from TRBV12-3 or TRBV12-4 and TRBJ1-2; D might be TRBD1 (5 bases). V lost 6 bases to trimming and J lost 3 bases, with 23 bases between them. The CDR3 has 17 residues.

This clonotype appeared a few times. The genes are TRBV2 and TRBJ2-3; 12 positions match TRBD2. This CDR3 is built from 16 residues. Germline loops: CDR1 SNHLY, CDR2 FYNNEI. The trim removed 5 bases at V and 5 bases at J, leaving 8 bases unmatched. Here the CDR3 DNA reads TGTGCCAGCAGTTACACCGGGACTAGCGGGTTAGATACGCAGTATTTT. This sequence encodes CASSYTGTSGLDTQYF.

This clonotype appeared a few times. The chain links TRBV10-3 to TRBJ2-7, with D hard to call. CDR1 is ENHRY and CDR2 is SYGVKD in the germline V gene. This CDR3 is 13 amino acids long. The V end was cut by 4 bases, the J end by 2 bases, with 9 bases between. This chain's CDR3 is CAISASTPYEQYF. CDR3 coding DNA: TGTGCCATCAGTGCATCTACTCCCTACGAGCAGTACTTC.

This clonotype was seen a few times. This chain joins TRBV20-1 and TRBJ2-1, with D possibly called TRBD1 or TRBD2 (5 bases each). The CDR3 consists of 13 residues. V lost 5 bases and J lost 7, with 15 bases in between. Germline CDR1 DFQATT, CDR2 SNEGSKA (reference sequence). The CDR3 protein is CSAERPGQNEQFF. CDR3 coding DNA: TGCAGTGCTGAGCGGCCGGGGCAGAATGAGCAGTTCTTC.

V gene TRBV19 combines with J gene TRBJ2-3; D gene ambiguous. Trimming shortened V by 3 bases and J by 6 bases, and 4 bases separated the two germline ends. CDR3 size: 11 residues. Germline CDR1 and CDR2: LNHDA and SQIVND (reference sequence). CDR3 loop: CASSIGDTQYF. The CDR3 DNA reads as TGTGCCAGTAGTATTGGGGATACGCAGTATTTT.

The gene calls are TRBV20-1 and TRBJ2-5; D is unclear. CDR1 is DFQATT, CDR2 SNEGSKA, per germline (reference sequence). The CDR3 length is 12 residues. V gave up 6 bases and J gave up 2 bases, with 10 bases separating them. CDR3 bases: TGCAGTGCCCATGGACCTCAAGAGACCCAGTACTTC. It codes for CSAHGPQETQYF.

This clonotype was seen a handful of times. This chain links TRBV10-3 with TRBJ2-2, with TRBD1 identical over 9 bases. CDR1 is ENHRY and CDR2 is SYGVKD in the germline V gene. The CDR3 is made up of 17 amino acids. V was pared by 4 bases and J by 0 bases, with 6 bases of the junction left unmatched. The CDR3 DNA sequence: TGTGCCATCAGTGTAGGGGGACAGGGCGCGAACACCGGGGAGCTGTTTTTT. It is translated as CAISVGGQGANTGELFF.

This clonotype was observed a handful of times. The chain recombines TRBV6-1 with TRBJ2-5; 10 bases are shared with TRBD2. The CDR3 sequence is 14 residues long. Germline trimming cut 7 bases from V and 7 bases from J; bases unmatched to any gene: 9. Germline V gene sequence: CDR1 MNHNS, CDR2 SASEGT. The CDR3 sequence is CASTPLAGLRTQYF. Written as DNA, the CDR3 is TGTGCCAGCACCCCACTAGCGGGACTCCGGACCCAGTACTTC.

The rearrangement joins TRBV20-1 to TRBJ2-5; D is possibly TRBD2 (6 bases). CDR1 is DFQATT and CDR2 is SNEGSKA in the germline V gene (reference sequence). CDR3 length: 14 residues. V was cut by 2 bases and J by 5 bases, with 15 bases left in between. The CDR3 coding sequence is TGCAGTGCTAGACCCGGCGGGGCCGGGGAGACCCAGTACTTC. Amino acids: CSARPGGAGETQYF.

The chain uses TRBV4-3 and TRBJ2-7; no firm D call. The CDR3 covers 16 residues. From germline, CDR1 is LGHNA and CDR2 YSLEER. V was cut by 1 base and J by 7 bases, with 20 bases left in between. CDR3 sequence: CASSQAKGSPPWEQYF. The DNA for the CDR3 is TGCGCCAGCAGCCAAGCTAAGGGAAGCCCCCCTTGGGAGCAGTACTTC.

The chain recombines TRBV3-1 with TRBJ2-3, with 8 bases matching TRBD1. In germline, CDR1 is LGHDT, CDR2 YNNKEL (reference sequence). The CDR3 covers 15 residues. Unmatched junction bases numbered 6, after V lost 1 base and J lost 6 bases. DNA of the CDR3: TGTGCCAGCAGCCAAGGCCCACAGGGGGTGGATACGCAGTATTTT. Protein product: CASSQGPQGVDTQYF.

This clonotype has ten or more counts. The rearrangement joins TRBV5-1 to TRBJ2-1; D remains ambiguous. The CDR3 spans 14 residues. Germline values: CDR1 SGHRS, CDR2 YFSETQ. Trimming removed 0 bases at V and 4 bases at J, with 8 bases between. Here the CDR3 DNA reads TGCGCCAGCAGCTTGGGGCCCCTATACAATGAGCAGTTCTTC. Amino acids: CASSLGPLYNEQFF.

This clonotype was picked up a small number of times. This chain connects TRBV5-8 to TRBJ1-5; 7 bases agree with TRBD1. Germline values: CDR1 SGHTS, CDR2 YDEGEE. The CDR3 loop spans 16 amino acids. Trimming cost V 2 bases and J 5 bases; bases outside gene matches: 10. CDR3 nucleotide sequence: TGTGCCAGCAGCTTATCTCCCGGGACAGCAGATCAGCCCCAGCATTTT. Amino acids: CASSLSPGTADQPQHF. Full variable domain (missing parts from reference TRBV5-8 and TRBJ1-5): EAGVTQSPTHLIKTRGQQATLRCSPISGHTSVYWYQQALGLGLQFLLWYDEGEERNRGNFPPRFSGRQFPNYSSELNVNALELEDSALYLCASSLSPGTADQPQHFGDGTRLSIL.

The chain recombines TRBV29-1 with TRBJ2-3; 8 nucleotides align to TRBD2. J lost 4 bases, V lost 1 base, and 7 bases had no gene match. CDR1 and CDR2 (germline): SQVTM, ANQGSEA. The CDR3 consists of 15 residues. CDR3 sequence: CSVEVSGARADTQYF. The CDR3 bases are TGCAGCGTTGAAGTTAGCGGGGCAAGGGCAGATACGCAGTATTTT.

The chain uses TRBV9 and TRBJ2-7, with 10 bases fitting TRBD2. The CDR3 is 16 residues long. From germline, CDR1 is SGDLS and CDR2 YYNGEE. With V trimmed by 2 bases and J by 1 base, 6 bases remained unmatched. The CDR3 reads CASSVHSGGRSYEQYF. CDR3 DNA: TGTGCCAGCAGCGTTCATAGCGGGGGGCGATCCTACGAGCAGTACTTC.

The rearrangement uses TRBV3-1 and TRBJ1-6; D perhaps matches TRBD1 (6 bases). The V end lost 1 base, the J end lost 0 bases, and 16 bases lay between the germline ends. Looked up from germline, CDR1 is LGHDT and CDR2 is YNNKEL (reference sequence). This CDR3 has 19 residues. This chain's CDR3 is CASSQGAGTDSSYNSPLHF. The CDR3 DNA is TGTGCCAGCAGCCAAGGAGCGGGGACGGACAGCTCCTATAATTCACCCCTCCACTTT. Full variable domain (missing parts from reference TRBV3-1 and TRBJ1-6): DTAVSQTPKYLVTQMGNDKSIKCEQNLGHDTMYWYKQDSKKFLKIMFSYNNKELIINETVPNRFSPKSPDKAHLNLHINSLELGDSAVYFCASSQGAGTDSSYNSPLHFGNGTRLTVT.